Listed below are T cell receptor beta chains from one sample, sequenced in a study of blood T cells in healthy people across ages. TCRdb ran MiXCR on the 5' RACE reads and lists one entry per CDR3 protein. The data show some 1,000,000 distinct CDR3 sequences, less than 25% seen once. These sequences were also reported in another study, on T cells of mothers and their children.

Input material: blood. These receptors all stem from a girl aged 2 to 10 in good health. Each CDR3 is given without its conserved first and last residue. Where a row states a size, it is once, few, many or the class of an expanded clone; other rows omit it.

v_call	j_call	clone_size	cdr3_aa
TRBV12-3/TRBV12-4	TRBJ2-5	many	ASSRGERQETQY
TRBV20-1	TRBJ2-7	few	SATHWDRGIDEQY
TRBV7-3	TRBJ2-1	-	ASSPTVRPYNEQF
TRBV11-2	TRBJ2-5	few	ASSRLLAGEETQY
TRBV5-5	TRBJ1-5	-	ASSLSPSTDNQPQH
TRBV18	TRBJ2-3	-	ASSPPSRTDTQY
TRBV14	TRBJ1-1	many	ASSGGEAF
TRBV10-3	TRBJ2-5	-	AISEPGRGGGETQY
TRBV7-7	-	-	ASSFLKPGEQY
TRBV28	TRBJ2-3	-	ATRGDGTDTQY
TRBV29-1	TRBJ2-6	-	SVEGERNGANVLT
TRBV10-3	TRBJ2-2	-	ATTTVNTGELF
TRBV2	TRBJ2-5	-	ASSENTYNEQL
TRBV29-1	TRBJ2-1	-	SVELWGGMNEQF
TRBV29-1	TRBJ2-7	-	SVKQGEGEQY
TRBV12-3/TRBV12-4	TRBJ2-7	many	ASSSTSGRALYEQY
TRBV5-1	TRBJ1-5	many	ASSLGQSQPQH
TRBV6-5	TRBJ2-7	few	ASSSQDYEQY
TRBV7-8	TRBJ2-3	-	ASSPQRGLSTDTQY
TRBV29-1	TRBJ2-5	-	SVEVRGETQY
TRBV5-1	TRBJ1-2	few	ASSLLGETYGYT
TRBV3-1	TRBJ2-7	few	ASSQRGVYEQY
TRBV5-1	-	-	ASSLIQGHEQY
TRBV7-9	TRBJ1-2	few	ASYHTRQGKDGYT
TRBV6-5	TRBJ2-4	few	ASREGRGLAKNIQY
TRBV9	TRBJ2-1	-	ASSGYSGNNEQF
TRBV7-2	TRBJ1-2	few	ASSLGLIEVSYGYT
TRBV4-3	TRBJ1-4	few	ASSQDFSDSTNEKLF
TRBV6-2/TRBV6-3	TRBJ2-3	-	ASSYPGGGITDTQY
TRBV9	TRBJ2-2	-	ASSVDPSGELF
TRBV27	TRBJ1-1	few	ASGTGSEAF
TRBV25-1	TRBJ1-1	-	ASSEVGDAEAF
TRBV24-1	TRBJ1-2	-	ATSDPRQFSGYT
TRBV29-1	TRBJ2-1	few	SPWTDNEQF
TRBV13	TRBJ2-3	few	ASSGHPSTDTQY
TRBV7-9	TRBJ1-1	many	ASSSTVNTEAF
TRBV29-1	TRBJ2-1	-	SAEQGGNEQF
TRBV5-1	TRBJ2-2	-	ASSSGGSNTGELF
TRBV5-5	TRBJ1-3	-	ASSRDRTGGNTIY
TRBV6-2/TRBV6-3	TRBJ2-5	few	ASSYSSLQETQY
TRBV20-1	TRBJ2-5	-	SARQTGLETQY